This record looks at one TCR beta chain sequence and its context. Antigen: not known. Patients who underwent sequencing had shown CD8+CD57+ cell expansion by flow cytometry. Therapy had not been given to patients before blood sampling. The CDR3 is 18 residues long. The germline gives CDR1 MNHEY, CDR2 SVGEGT. Trimming removed 4 bases from V and 1 base from J; junction bases left unmatched: 11. Both TCR beta VDJ combination and CDR3 sequence profiling were carried out. Genomic DNA was the template for this profiling. MiXCR, run by TCRdb on the reads, gives a single entry per CDR3 protein. This repertoire shows a few hundred thousand distinct CDR3 sequences, about a third found once; its top ten account for less than 0.85%. The sample belongs to a study of CD8+CD57+ T cells in acquired aplastic anemia. Study summary: DNA from sorted CD4+ and CD8+ cells averaged 3.2 ug.

General study findings and limits: About 29 CD8+ CDR3 sequences occurred in both the patients and the controls.

This TCR was recovered from a human donor with aplastic anemia. The chain employs TRBV6-2 or TRBV6-3 and TRBJ2-2; the match to TRBD1 covers 8 bases. Material for sequencing was sorted CD4+, CD8+, or CD8+CD57+ T cells (not recorded which) from PBMCs. CDR3: CASSSTPQQGENTGELFF. The CDR3 DNA reads TGTGCCAGCAGTTCGACCCCACAACAGGGGGAGAACACCGGGGAGCTGTTTTTT.